A single sample gave rise to the 19 T cell receptor beta chains below, sequenced in a study of T cell responses to AZD1222 COVID-19 vaccine. Generated by immunoSEQ multiplex PCR, the TCRdb table keeps only in-frame clones and is missing some. Of about 160,000 clones detected, roughly 90% appear once; the ten largest clones hold more than 5.5%. The material sequenced was peripheral blood, taken on day 0 of AZD1222 vaccination. These receptors were obtained from an adult in good health.

This CDR3 is CASRPRGTLYNEQFF. CDR3 nucleotides: TGTGCCAGCAGGCCGCGGGGGACACTTTACAATGAGCAGTTCTTC. This chain links TRBV27 with TRBJ2-1; D may be TRBD2 (7 bases). The CDR3 consists of 15 residues. Trimming removed 6 bases at V and 4 bases at J, with 16 bases between. The germline CDR1 and CDR2 sequences are MNHEY and SMNVEV (reference sequence).

This chain links TRBV10-3 with TRBJ1-2, with TRBD1 as a possible D gene (5 bases). The CDR3 is 13 residues long. In germline, CDR1 is ENHRY, CDR2 SYGVKD. The V end was cut by 6 bases, the J end by 5 bases, with 13 bases between. The CDR3 region has the DNA TGTGCCATCAGCCCCGGGGGATTTTATGGCTACACCTTC. The encoded protein is CAISPGGFYGYTF.

This clone showed up just a few times. Other DNA sequences in the same sample also yield this CDR3. The chain links TRBV9 to TRBJ1-5; no clear D gene. This CDR3 contains 13 residues. The germline V gene has CDR1 SGDLS and CDR2 YYNGEE. V lost 0 bases, J lost 4 bases, and 5 bases lay in between. CDR3 nucleotides: TGTGCCAGCAGCGTAGACGGAAATCAGCCCCAGCATTTT. Encoded protein: CASSVDGNQPQHF.

The V and J genes are TRBV3-1 (or the pseudogene TRBV3-2) and TRBJ1-5, with 9 nucleotides matching TRBD1. The trim removed 4 bases at V and 4 bases at J, leaving 2 bases unmatched. The length of the CDR3 is 14 residues. CDR1 is LGHDT and CDR2 is YNNKEL in the germline V gene (reference sequence). CDR3 DNA sequence: TGTGCCAGCAGCCGACAGGGGGTGAATCAGCCCCAGCATTTT. This translates into CASSRQGVNQPQHF.

This chain uses TRBV5-4 with TRBJ1-1; 7 positions agree with TRBD1. The V gene's germline CDR1 is SGHNT and CDR2 YYREEE (reference sequence). The V gene end was trimmed by 1 base and the J gene end by 6 bases; junction bases not matched to a gene: 3. The CDR3 spans 13 residues. CDR3 nucleotide sequence: TGTGCCAGCAGCTTGACAGGGGACCCTGAAGCTTTCTTT. It encodes CASSLTGDPEAFF.

The genes are TRBV15 and TRBJ1-2; a possible D gene is TRBD1 (5 bases). This CDR3 spans 14 amino acids. V was shortened by 5 bases and J by 3 bases, with 13 bases between the two germline ends. In germline, CDR1 is LNHNV, CDR2 YYDKDF (reference sequence). The CDR3 here is CATSPPGGYYGYTF. Here the CDR3 DNA reads TGTGCCACCAGCCCCCCGGGGGGATACTATGGCTACACCTTC.

This chain links TRBV18 with TRBJ1-1; no clear D. Trimming stripped 6 bases from V and 5 bases from J, with 19 bases between. The CDR3 covers 15 residues. CDR1 is KGHSH and CDR2 is LQKENI in the germline V gene. Here the CDR3 DNA reads TGTGCCAGCTCCCCCTCCCGGGTGTTGGCGACTGAAGCTTTCTTT. It specifies CASSPSRVLATEAFF.

The J gene is TRBJ1-5, the V gene TRBV10-3; a weak D match, TRBD1 (5 bases). V was clipped by 0 bases and J by 7 bases, with 7 bases between them. In germline, CDR1 is ENHRY, CDR2 SYGVKD. This CDR3 is 13 amino acids long. The CDR3 spells CAISESGRQPQHF. DNA of the CDR3: TGTGCCATCAGTGAGTCGGGACGGCAGCCCCAGCATTTT.

This chain uses TRBV30 with TRBJ1-6; D is unclear. Between the trimmed V and J ends, which lost 0 bases and 8 bases, there was a span of 8 bases. Germline V gene lookup returns CDR1 GTSNPN and CDR2 SVGIG (reference sequence). The CDR3 covers 13 residues. CDR3 sequence: CAWSVDSYSPLHF. CDR3 DNA: TGTGCCTGGAGTGTAGACTCTTATTCACCCCTCCACTTT.

This clone was detected only once. The genes are TRBV29-1 and TRBJ2-7; D perhaps matches TRBD1 (6 bases). Germline CDR1 reads SQVTM; CDR2 reads ANQGSEA. V was pared by 5 bases and J by 5 bases, with 10 bases between. This CDR3 comprises 11 residues. The CDR3 region is CSVFTGNEQYF. CDR3 DNA: TGCAGCGTTTTTACAGGGAACGAGCAGTACTTC.

The chain couples TRBV28 to TRBJ1-5; D remains unclear. V was cut by 4 bases and J by 2 bases, with 18 bases left in between. Germline V gene sequence: CDR1 MDHEN, CDR2 SYDVKM. This CDR3 has 17 residues. CDR3: CASSSPTTSGGNQPQHF. CDR3 nucleotides: TGTGCCAGCAGTTCTCCAACCACCTCTGGGGGCAATCAGCCCCAGCATTTT.

This chain connects TRBV28 to TRBJ1-5, with 10 bases that match TRBD1. The CDR3 runs 17 residues. Germline trimming cut 4 bases from V and 1 base from J; bases unmatched to any gene: 7. Germline V CDR1 and CDR2: MDHEN, SYDVKM. The CDR3 is CASSSGTGDRSNQPQHF. CDR3 coding DNA: TGTGCCAGCAGTTCGGGGACAGGGGATAGGAGCAATCAGCCCCAGCATTTT.

This rearrangement joins TRBV4-3 to TRBJ2-1; TRBD2 might be the D (5 bases). Germline assignment: CDR1 LGHNA and CDR2 YSLEER. The CDR3 runs 15 residues. The V end lost 4 bases, the J end lost 7 bases, and 17 bases lay between the germline ends. The CDR3 reads CASSPSSGSGNEQFF. In nucleotides, the CDR3 is TGCGCCAGCAGCCCGAGCTCGGGAAGTGGGAATGAGCAGTTCTTC.

V usage is TRBV4-2 and J usage is TRBJ2-2, with D possibly being TRBD1 (6 bases). Trimming pared 4 bases from V and 7 bases from J, leaving 13 bases between. The CDR3 is made up of 14 amino acids. The germline gives CDR1 LGHNA, CDR2 YNFKEQ. The chain's CDR3 is CASSPLEGGGELFF. CDR3 nucleotides: TGTGCCAGCAGCCCCCTAGAAGGGGGCGGGGAGCTGTTTTTT.

This chain uses TRBV3-1 (or the pseudogene TRBV3-2) with TRBJ1-2; 11 bases line up with TRBD1. Germline values: CDR1 LGHDT, CDR2 YNNKEL (reference sequence). The CDR3 length is 13 residues. Trimming cost V 6 bases and J 6 bases; bases outside gene matches: 3. The CDR3 DNA is TGTGCCAGCAGGGGGACAGGGGGTGATGGCTACACCTTC. Its translation is CASRGTGGDGYTF.

This sequence joins TRBV6-6 and TRBJ2-7; possibly TRBD2 for D (6 bases). Trimming shortened V by 6 bases and J by 3 bases, and 9 bases separated the two germline ends. Germline V CDR1 and CDR2: MNHNY, SVGAGI (reference sequence). The CDR3 has 12 amino acids. The CDR3 loop reads CASRGTFYEQYF. The CDR3 DNA is TGTGCCAGCAGGGGGACTTTCTACGAGCAGTACTTC.

The chain combines TRBV6-5 with TRBJ1-5; D possibly corresponds to TRBD1 (6 bases). V lost 0 bases, J lost 3 bases, and 9 bases lay in between. The CDR3 covers 15 residues. Per germline, CDR1 MNHEY and CDR2 SVGAGI. CDR3 sequence reads: CASSYSGQPNQPQHF. CDR3 DNA: TGTGCCAGCAGTTACTCAGGACAGCCCAATCAGCCCCAGCATTTT.

The genes are TRBV5-1 and TRBJ2-1; 11 nucleotides agree with TRBD2. V dropped 3 bases and J dropped 4; count of bases not matched to a gene: 3. The CDR3 sequence is 15 residues long. The germline CDR1 and CDR2 sequences are SGHRS and YFSETQ. CDR3 residues: CASSSGLAAYNEQFF. The CDR3 DNA reads as TGCGCCAGCAGCTCGGGACTAGCGGCTTACAATGAGCAGTTCTTC.

DNA of the CDR3: TGTGCCAGCAGTTCACCAGGGGGTAGGAACGAGCAGTACTTC. Its protein is CASSSPGGRNEQYF. The V gene is TRBV28, the J gene TRBJ2-7, with 7 bases fitting TRBD1. V shed 4 bases and J 5 bases; nucleotides not matched to a gene: 8. The CDR3 has 14 amino acids. Germline CDR1 reads MDHEN; CDR2 reads SYDVKM. The full variable domain, rest sourced from reference TRBV28 and TRBJ2-7, is DVKVTQSSRYLVKRTGEKVFLECVQDMDHENMFWYRQDPGLGLRLIYFSYDVKMKEKGDIPEGYSVSREKKERFSLILESASTNQTSMYLCASSSPGGRNEQYFGPGTRLTVT.